Presented here are 3 T cell receptor beta chains from one specimen sequenced in a study of T cells in Graves' hyperthyroidism and ophthalmopathy. What was amplified from RNA transcripts were TCR beta CDR3 regions. TCR CDR3 underwent first-round RT-PCR with the HTBI primer set. In TCRdb, the multiplex PCR reads were re-called with MiXCR into one record per CDR3 protein. The sample yields under 400,000 distinct CDR3 sequences, around 16% seen once. Sequencing was done on a sample of blood. The receptors were gathered from a woman younger than 35 with Graves' hyperthyroidism that later progressed to Graves' ophthalmopathy.

J is TRBJ2-7 and V is TRBV29-1; D may match TRBD1 or TRBD2 (5 bases each). The CDR3 is 12 amino acids. CDR1 SQVTM and CDR2 ANQGSEA come from the germline V gene. V was clipped by 4 bases and J by 4 bases, with 11 bases between them. The CDR3 loop is CSVADWGYEQYF. DNA for the CDR3: TGCAGCGTTGCCGACTGGGGGTACGAGCAGTACTTC.

This clonotype occurred many times. The genes are TRBV19 and TRBJ2-1, with 13 bases aligning to TRBD2. Per germline, CDR1 LNHDA and CDR2 SQIVND (reference sequence). CDR3 size: 15 residues. Trimming removed 5 bases from V and 4 bases from J; junction bases left unmatched: 2. CDR3 protein: CASSRTSGRYNEQFF. CDR3 in DNA: TGTGCCAGTAGTCGGACTAGCGGGAGATACAATGAGCAGTTCTTC.

This clonotype was seen at least ten times. The J gene is TRBJ1-6, the V gene TRBV27; TRBD1 matches 7 bases. V lost 5 bases and J lost 9; bases outside the gene matches: 10. The germline gives CDR1 MNHEY, CDR2 SMNVEV (reference sequence). The CDR3 covers 15 residues. The CDR3: CASSLTGDPFSPLHF. CDR3 coding DNA: TGTGCCAGCAGTCTTACAGGGGACCCCTTTTCACCCCTCCACTTT.